This T cell receptor (beta chain) derives from a study of blood T cell repertoires in COVID-19. For the study at large: Sample material is recorded as cDNA or gDNA derived from T cells, B-cell-depleted T cells, or PBMCs.

This clone has just a few counts. V lost 8 bases, J lost 7 bases, and 5 bases stayed unmatched. In germline, CDR1 is PRHDT, CDR2 FYEKMQ (reference sequence). The CDR3 contains 14 residues. Here immunoSEQ multiplex PCR was the method, and the copy in TCRdb shows in-frame clones only, minus some. The top ten clones hold roughly 6% of a sample with roughly 340,000 clones, about 89% of them seen once. Sequencing input: peripheral blood. The receptor's source is a woman in her 50s with COVID-19, enrolled during active disease. The chain links TRBV13 to TRBJ1-6; 10 nucleotides agree with TRBD1. CDR3 amino acids: CASGWDRGNSPLHF. CDR3 sequence (DNA): TGTGCCAGCGGTTGGGACAGGGGAAATTCACCCCTCCACTTT.